This paragraph covers one T cell receptor beta chain sequence. In the original workflow: Amplification with reference gene primers provided the estimates of nucleated cell counts. The method was immunoSEQ multiplex PCR; TCRdb's version includes in-frame clones alone and lacks a portion of them. V and J calls and clone size are copied from that table; D and trimming were computed from the DNA. The data show about 160,000 clones, roughly 86% seen once. This entry is derived from a study of blood T cell repertoires in COVID-19. Overall study: Specimens from acute and convalescent COVID-19 originated in the United States, Italy and Spain. T cells, B-cell-depleted T cells, or PBMCs supplied cDNA or gDNA.

The germline V gene encodes CDR1 KGHDR and CDR2 SFDVKD. The CDR3 runs to 15 residues. The ends were cut back, 0 bases at V and 4 bases at J, with 8 bases in the middle. This TCR derives from a man aged 60 to 75 with COVID-19, enrolled during active disease. The V call is TRBV24-1, the J call TRBJ2-2, with D perhaps TRBD1 (5 bases). The sample was peripheral blood. The CDR3 sequence: CATSDLDRPTGELFF. The CDR3 region has the DNA TGTGCCACCAGTGATTTGGACAGACCCACCGGGGAGCTGTTTTTT.